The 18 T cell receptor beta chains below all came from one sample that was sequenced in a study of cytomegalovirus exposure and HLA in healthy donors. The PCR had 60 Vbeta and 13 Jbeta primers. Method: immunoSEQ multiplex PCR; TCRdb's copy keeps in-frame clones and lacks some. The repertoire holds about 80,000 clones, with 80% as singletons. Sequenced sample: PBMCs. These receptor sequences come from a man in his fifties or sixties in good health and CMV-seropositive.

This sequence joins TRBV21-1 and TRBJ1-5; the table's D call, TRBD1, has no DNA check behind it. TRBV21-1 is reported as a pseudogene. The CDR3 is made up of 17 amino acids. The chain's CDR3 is CASSKTRGQKDHQPQHF. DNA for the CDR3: TGTGCCAGCAGCAAAACCCGGGGACAGAAAGATCATCAGCCCCAGCATTTT.

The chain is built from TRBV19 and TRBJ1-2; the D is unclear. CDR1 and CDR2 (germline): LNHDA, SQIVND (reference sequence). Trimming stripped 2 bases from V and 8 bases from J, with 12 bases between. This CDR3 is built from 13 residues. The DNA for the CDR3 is TGTGCCAGTAGTATACGGGAGAGGGTCGGCTACACCTTC. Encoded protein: CASSIRERVGYTF.

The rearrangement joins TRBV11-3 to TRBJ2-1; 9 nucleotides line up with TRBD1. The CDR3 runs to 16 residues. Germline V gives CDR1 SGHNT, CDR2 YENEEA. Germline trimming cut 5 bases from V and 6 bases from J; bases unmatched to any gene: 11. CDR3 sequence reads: CASSPNRGQVGNEQFF. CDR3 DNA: TGTGCCAGCAGCCCAAACAGGGGGCAGGTGGGCAATGAGCAGTTCTTC.

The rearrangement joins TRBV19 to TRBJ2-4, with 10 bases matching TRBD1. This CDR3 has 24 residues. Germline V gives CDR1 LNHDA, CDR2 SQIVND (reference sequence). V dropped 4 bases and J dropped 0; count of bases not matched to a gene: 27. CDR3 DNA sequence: TGTGCCAGTAGTACCCTGGGACGGGGGACCGCTGGACAGGGGGGACGGGAAGCCAAAAACATTCAGTACTTC. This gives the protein CASSTLGRGTAGQGGREAKNIQYF.

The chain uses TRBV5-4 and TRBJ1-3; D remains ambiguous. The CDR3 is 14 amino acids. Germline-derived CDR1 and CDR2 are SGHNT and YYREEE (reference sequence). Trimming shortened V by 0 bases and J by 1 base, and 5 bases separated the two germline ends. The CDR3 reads CASSLEHSGNTIYF. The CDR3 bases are TGTGCCAGCAGCTTGGAACATTCTGGAAACACCATATATTTT.

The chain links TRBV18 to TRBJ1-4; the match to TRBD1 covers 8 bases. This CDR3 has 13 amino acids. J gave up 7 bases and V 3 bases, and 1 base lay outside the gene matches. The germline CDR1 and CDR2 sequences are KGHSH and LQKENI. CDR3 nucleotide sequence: TGTGCCAGCTCACCCGGACAGGGTGAAAAACTGTTTTTT. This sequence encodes CASSPGQGEKLFF.

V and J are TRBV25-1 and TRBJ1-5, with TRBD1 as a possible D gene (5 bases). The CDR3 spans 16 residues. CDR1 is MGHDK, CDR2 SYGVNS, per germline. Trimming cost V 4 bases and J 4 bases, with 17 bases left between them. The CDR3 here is CASSAVGVRENQPQHF. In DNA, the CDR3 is TGTGCCAGCAGTGCAGTAGGGGTCCGAGAGAATCAGCCCCAGCATTTT.

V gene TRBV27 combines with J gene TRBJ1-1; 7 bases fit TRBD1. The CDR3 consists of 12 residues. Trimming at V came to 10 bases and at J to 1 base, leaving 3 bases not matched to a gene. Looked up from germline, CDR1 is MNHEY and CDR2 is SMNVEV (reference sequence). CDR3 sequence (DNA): TGTGCCACTGGGGACAGGAACACTGAAGCTTTCTTT. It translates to CATGDRNTEAFF.

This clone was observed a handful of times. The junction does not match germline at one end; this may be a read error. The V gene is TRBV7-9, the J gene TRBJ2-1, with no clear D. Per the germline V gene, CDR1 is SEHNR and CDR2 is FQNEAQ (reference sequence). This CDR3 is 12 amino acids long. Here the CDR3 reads CSSSPPGNEQFF. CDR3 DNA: TGTTCCAGCAGCCCCCCCGGCAATGAGCAGTTCTTC.

Here the CDR3 reads CASSDPLQDEQFF. CDR3 nucleotide sequence: TGTGCCAGCAGTGATCCGTTACAGGATGAGCAGTTCTTC. V usage is TRBV25-1 and J usage is TRBJ2-1; a weak D match, TRBD1 (5 bases). This CDR3 has 13 residues. V was clipped by 3 bases and J by 8 bases, with 11 bases between them. Germline-derived CDR1 and CDR2 are MGHDK and SYGVNS.

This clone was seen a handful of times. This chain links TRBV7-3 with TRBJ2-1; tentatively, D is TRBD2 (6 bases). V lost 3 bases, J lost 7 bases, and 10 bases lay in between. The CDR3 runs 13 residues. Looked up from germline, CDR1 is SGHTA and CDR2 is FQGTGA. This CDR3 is CASSFGGGNEQFF. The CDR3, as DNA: TGTGCCAGCAGCTTCGGGGGTGGAAATGAGCAGTTCTTC.

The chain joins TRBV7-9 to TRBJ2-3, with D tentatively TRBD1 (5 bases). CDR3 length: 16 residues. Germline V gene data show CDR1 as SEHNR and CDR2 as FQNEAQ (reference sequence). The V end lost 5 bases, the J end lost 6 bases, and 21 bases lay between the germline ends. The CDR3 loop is CASSPPVGRGTDTQYF. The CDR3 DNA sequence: TGTGCCAGCAGCCCGCCAGTCGGTAGGGGAACGGATACGCAGTATTTT. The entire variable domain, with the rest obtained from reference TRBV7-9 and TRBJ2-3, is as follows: DTGVSQNPRHKITKRGQNVTFRCDPISEHNRLYWYRQTLGQGPEFLTYFQNEAQLEKSRLLSDRFSAERPKGSFSTLEIQRTEQGDSAMYLCASSPPVGRGTDTQYFGPGTRLTVL.

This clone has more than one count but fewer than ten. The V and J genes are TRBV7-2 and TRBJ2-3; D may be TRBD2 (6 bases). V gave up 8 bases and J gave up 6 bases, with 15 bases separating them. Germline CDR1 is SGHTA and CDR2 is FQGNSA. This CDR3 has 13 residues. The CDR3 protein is CASRTREGDTQYF. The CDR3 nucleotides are TGTGCCAGCCGGACGCGGGAAGGGGATACGCAGTATTTT.

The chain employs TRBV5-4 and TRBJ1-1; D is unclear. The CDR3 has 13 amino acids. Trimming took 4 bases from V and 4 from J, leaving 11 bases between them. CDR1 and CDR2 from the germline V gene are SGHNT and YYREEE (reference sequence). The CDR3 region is CASSRVTSTEAFF. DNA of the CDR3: TGTGCCAGCAGCCGAGTCACGAGCACTGAAGCTTTCTTT.

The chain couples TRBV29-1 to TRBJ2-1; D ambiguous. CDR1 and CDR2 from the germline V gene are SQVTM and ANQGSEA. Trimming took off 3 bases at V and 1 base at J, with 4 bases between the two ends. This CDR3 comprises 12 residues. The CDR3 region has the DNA TGCAGCGTTGAGCGGTCCTACAATGAGCAGTTCTTC. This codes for CSVERSYNEQFF.

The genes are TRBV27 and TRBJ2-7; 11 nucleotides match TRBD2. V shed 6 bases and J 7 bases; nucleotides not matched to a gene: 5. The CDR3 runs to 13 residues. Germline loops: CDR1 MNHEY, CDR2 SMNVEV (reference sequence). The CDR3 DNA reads TGTGCCAGCAGACTAGCGGGAGCGGAAGAGCAGTACTTC. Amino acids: CASRLAGAEEQYF.

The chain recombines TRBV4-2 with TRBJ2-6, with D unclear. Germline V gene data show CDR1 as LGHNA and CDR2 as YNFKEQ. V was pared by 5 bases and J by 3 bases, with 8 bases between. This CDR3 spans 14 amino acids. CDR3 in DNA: TGTGCCAGCAGCAGTTCAGGTGGGGCCAACGTCCTGACTTTC. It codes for CASSSSGGANVLTF.

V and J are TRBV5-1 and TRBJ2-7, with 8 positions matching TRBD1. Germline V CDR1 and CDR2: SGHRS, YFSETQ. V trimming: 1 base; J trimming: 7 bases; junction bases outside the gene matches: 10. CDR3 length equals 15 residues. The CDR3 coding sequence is TGCGCCAGCAGCTTGTCAGGGCAGGGGGCGAGGGAGCAGTACTTC. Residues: CASSLSGQGAREQYF.